This T cell receptor (beta chain) is drawn from a study of cytomegalovirus exposure and HLA in healthy donors. 60 Vbeta and 13 Jbeta primers were used in PCR. Produced via immunoSEQ multiplex PCR; TCRdb's table is partial and in-frame only. The sample lists a few hundred thousand clones; about nine tenths were seen once. Trimming cost V 5 bases and J 1 base; bases outside gene matches: 6. The CDR3 has 15 amino acids. Germline V gene data show CDR1 as MNHNY and CDR2 as SVGAGI (reference sequence). The sequence was collected from a girl aged 2 to 10 in good health and CMV-seronegative. The rearrangement uses TRBV6-6 and TRBJ2-7; 9 bases are a match to TRBD1. The sequencing input was PBMCs. The CDR3 DNA follows: TGTGCCAGCAGTCAACCGGGACAGGGATCCTACGAGCAGTACTTC. Translating it yields CASSQPGQGSYEQYF.